The clone carrying this T cell receptor (beta chain) was picked up a small number of times. In germline, CDR1 is ENHRY, CDR2 SYGVKD. V shed 2 bases and J shed 15 bases, with 17 bases lying between them. This CDR3 is 13 amino acids long. These data belong to a study of blood T cells in healthy people across ages. Study-wide background: With template switching, about one barcoded beta molecule was captured per two T cells.

Then a second PCR, running about 7 to 11 cycles, was carried out with a sample-barcoded 5' primer and a J-beta primer mix. Each of the cDNA molecules was tagged by a template-switch adaptor with 12 random nucleotides. Researchers report that each sample yielded at least 2.5 million CDR3-containing paired-end reads. In TCRdb, the 5' RACE reads were re-called with MiXCR into one record per CDR3 protein. This repertoire shows about 650,000 distinct CDR3 sequences, 40% to 65% found once; its top ten account for approximately 13%. Every sample yielded at least 6 million isolated PBMCs. The gene calls are TRBV10-3 and TRBJ2-1, with D possibly TRBD2 on 6 matching bases. This clonotype was obtained from a woman of 80 years or more in good health. The sequencing sample was made of blood. The CDR3 here is CAISEPRDFVLFF. In DNA, the CDR3 is TGTGCCATCAGTGAGCCCAGGGACTTCGTACTGTTCTTC.